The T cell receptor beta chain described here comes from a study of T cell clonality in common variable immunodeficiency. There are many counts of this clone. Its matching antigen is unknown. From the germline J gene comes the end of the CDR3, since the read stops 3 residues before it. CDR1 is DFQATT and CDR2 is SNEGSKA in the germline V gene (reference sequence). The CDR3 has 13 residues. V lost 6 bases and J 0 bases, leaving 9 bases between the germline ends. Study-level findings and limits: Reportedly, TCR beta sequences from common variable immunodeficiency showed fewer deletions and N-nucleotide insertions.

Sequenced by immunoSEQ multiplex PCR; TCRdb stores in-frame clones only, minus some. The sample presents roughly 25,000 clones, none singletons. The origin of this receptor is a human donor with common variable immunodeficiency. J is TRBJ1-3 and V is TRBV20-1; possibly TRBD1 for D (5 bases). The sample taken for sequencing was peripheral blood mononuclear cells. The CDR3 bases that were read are TGCAGTGCCAAAGACAGCTCTGGAAACACC. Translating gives CSAKDSSGNT. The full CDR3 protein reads CSAKDSSGNTIYF.